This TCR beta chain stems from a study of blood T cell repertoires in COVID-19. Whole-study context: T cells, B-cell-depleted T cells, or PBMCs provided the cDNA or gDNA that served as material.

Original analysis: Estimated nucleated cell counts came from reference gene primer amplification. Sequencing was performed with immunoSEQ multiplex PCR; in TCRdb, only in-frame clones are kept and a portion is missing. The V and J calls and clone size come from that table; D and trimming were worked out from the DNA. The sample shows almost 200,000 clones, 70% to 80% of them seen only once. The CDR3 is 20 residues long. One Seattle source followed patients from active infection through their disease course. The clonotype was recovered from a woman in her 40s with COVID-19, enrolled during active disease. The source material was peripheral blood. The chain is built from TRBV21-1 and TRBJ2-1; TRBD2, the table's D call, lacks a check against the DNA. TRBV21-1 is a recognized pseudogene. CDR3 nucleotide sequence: TGTGCCAGCAGTACTAAAGGACTAGCGGGTCCAATCCCCATAATCAATGAGCAGTTCTTC. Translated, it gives CASSTKGLAGPIPIINEQFF.